Listed here are 30 T cell receptor beta chains from one sample, sequenced in a study of blood T cell repertoires in COVID-19. Generated by immunoSEQ multiplex PCR, the TCRdb table keeps only in-frame clones and is missing some. This sample carries 30,000 to 35,000 clones, over 90% of them seen once, and the ten largest clones take about an eighth. The sample consisted of peripheral blood. These receptors all stem from a human donor in a cohort sampled during active COVID-19.

J is TRBJ1-4 and V is TRBV6-5, with TRBD1 matching over 11 bases. This CDR3 comprises 14 residues. J was trimmed by 7 bases and V by 6 bases; bases with no gene match: 4. The germline CDR1 and CDR2 sequences are MNHEY and SVGAGI. CDR3: CASRRGQGAEKLFF. CDR3 bases: TGTGCCAGCAGGCGCGGACAGGGGGCTGAAAAACTGTTTTTT.

The rearrangement links TRBV30 to TRBJ1-2, with D uncertain. With 5 bases removed from V and 0 bases from J, the gap between germline ends came to 13 bases. This CDR3 contains 14 residues. From germline, CDR1 is GTSNPN and CDR2 SVGIG (reference sequence). CDR3 region: CAWSTDWSNYGYTF. CDR3 bases: TGTGCCTGGTCGACGGACTGGTCTAACTATGGCTACACCTTC.

This chain uses TRBV28 with TRBJ1-2; 7 bases are a match to TRBD1. CDR1 is MDHEN, CDR2 SYDVKM, per germline. With V trimmed by 3 bases and J by 8 bases, 6 bases remained unmatched. This CDR3 has 13 amino acids. CDR3 DNA sequence: TGTGCCAGCAGTTTGTTGAGGGGGCGAGGCTACACCTTC. Protein sequence: CASSLLRGRGYTF.

This clone qualifies as large. The V call is TRBV24-1, the J call TRBJ2-1, with TRBD2 matching over 8 bases. V shed 3 bases, J shed 5 bases, and the junction held 8 bases outside the gene matches. The germline V gene has CDR1 KGHDR and CDR2 SFDVKD. The CDR3 runs 16 residues. Here the CDR3 DNA reads TGTGCCACCAGTGATCCAAAGCGGGAGTCCCACAATGAGCAGTTCTTC. Its protein product is CATSDPKRESHNEQFF.

This chain joins TRBV7-9 and TRBJ2-7; 10 nucleotides align to TRBD2. Germline V gene lookup returns CDR1 SEHNR and CDR2 FQNEAQ (reference sequence). The CDR3 sequence is 17 residues long. Trimming at V came to 4 bases and at J to 5 bases, leaving 14 bases not matched to a gene. CDR3 amino acids: CASSSKPRTSGWDEQYF. The CDR3 coding sequence is TGTGCCAGCAGCTCGAAGCCCCGGACTAGCGGCTGGGACGAGCAGTACTTC.

CDR3 sequence: CAWSVAGETQYF. As DNA, the CDR3 is TGTGCCTGGAGTGTAGCAGGCGAGACCCAGTACTTC. The rearrangement uses TRBV30 and TRBJ2-5; D uncertain. The V gene's germline CDR1 is GTSNPN and CDR2 SVGIG (reference sequence). The CDR3 contains 12 residues. V gave up 0 bases and J gave up 5 bases, with 7 bases separating them.

The chain couples TRBV9 to TRBJ2-7, with 8 bases identical to TRBD2. CDR3 length: 15 amino acids. Trimming cost V 2 bases and J 4 bases; bases outside gene matches: 8. Germline V gene data show CDR1 as SGDLS and CDR2 as YYNGEE. This chain's CDR3 is CASSVSGTSLYEQYF. The CDR3 coding sequence is TGTGCCAGCAGCGTGTCCGGGACTAGTCTTTACGAGCAGTACTTC. The full variable domain, its missing parts supplied by reference TRBV9 and TRBJ2-7, is DSGVTQTPKHLITATGQRVTLRCSPRSGDLSVYWYQQSLDQGLQFLIQYYNGEERAKGNILERFSAQQFPDLHSELNLSSLELGDSALYFCASSVSGTSLYEQYFGPGTRLTVT.

This chain joins TRBV19 and TRBJ1-2; 7 bases map to TRBD1. The CDR3 sequence is 14 residues long. CDR1 and CDR2 (germline): LNHDA, SQIVND (reference sequence). Unmatched junction bases numbered 5, after V lost 6 bases and J lost 1 base. Written as DNA, the CDR3 is TGTGCCAGTAGCCCGACAGGGAGTAACTATGGCTACACCTTC. Protein: CASSPTGSNYGYTF.

As concerns this clone: One junction end does not reproduce the germline sequence, and a read error may be involved. J is TRBJ2-2 and V is TRBV19, with D perhaps TRBD2 (6 bases). Germline CDR1 and CDR2: LNHDA and SQIVND (reference sequence). This CDR3 is 14 amino acids long. Here the CDR3 reads CASSIAGNAGELFF. CDR3 sequence (DNA): TGTGCCAGTAGTATTGCGGGGAACGCCGGGGAGCTGTTTTTT. Using reference TRBV19 and TRBJ2-2 for the parts outside the CDR3, the full variable domain is DGGITQSPKYLFRKEGQNVTLSCEQNLNHDAMYWYRQDPGQGLRLIYYSQIVNDFQKGDIAEGYSVSREKKESFPLTVTSAQKNPTAFYLCASSIAGNAGELFFGEGSRLTVL.

This chain links TRBV6-5 with TRBJ2-7, with 9 bases identical to TRBD2. CDR3 length: 16 amino acids. Germline V gene sequence: CDR1 MNHEY, CDR2 SVGAGI. Unmatched junction bases numbered 9, after V lost 0 bases and J lost 6 bases. The CDR3 reads CASSYSAGGGLAEQYF. In nucleotides, the CDR3 is TGTGCCAGCAGTTACTCCGCGGGGGGGGGCCTCGCCGAGCAGTACTTC.

This chain uses TRBV19 with TRBJ1-2, with 7 bases matching TRBD1. This CDR3 contains 14 residues. J gave up 4 bases and V 4 bases, and 6 bases lay outside the gene matches. Germline CDR1 LNHDA, CDR2 SQIVND (reference sequence). DNA for the CDR3: TGTGCCAGTAGTACAAAGGGGGCGGTCTATGGCTACACCTTC. Residues: CASSTKGAVYGYTF.

This clone was found once. The chain carries TRBV30 and TRBJ2-2, with D possibly being TRBD2 (6 bases). V lost 1 base to trimming and J lost 6 bases, with 6 bases between them. The CDR3 totals 12 residues. Germline V gives CDR1 GTSNPN, CDR2 SVGIG (reference sequence). The DNA of the CDR3 is TGTGCCTGGAGTGCTAGCGCCGGGGAGCTGTTTTTT. Its protein product is CAWSASAGELFF.

The chain combines TRBV28 with TRBJ2-7; 10 nucleotides line up with TRBD2. J gave up 1 base and V 6 bases, and 9 bases lay outside the gene matches. CDR1 is MDHEN and CDR2 is SYDVKM in the germline V gene. This CDR3 has 16 amino acids. CDR3 sequence (DNA): TGTGCCAGCAGAAAAAGCGGGAGGGCCCGATCCTACGAGCAGTACTTC. Its translation is CASRKSGRARSYEQYF.

The gene calls are TRBV30 and TRBJ2-7; 7 positions match TRBD1. Trimming took 3 bases from V and 6 from J; bases not matched to a gene: 5. The CDR3 has 12 residues. Germline V gene data show CDR1 as GTSNPN and CDR2 as SVGIG (reference sequence). CDR3 nucleotides: TGTGCCTGGAGGACAGGGAGTGGCGAGCAGTACTTC. The encoded protein is CAWRTGSGEQYF.

This chain uses TRBV30 with TRBJ1-2; tentatively, D is TRBD1 (6 bases). The CDR3 is 12 amino acids. Germline V lookup: CDR1 GTSNPN, CDR2 SVGIG (reference sequence). Trimming left V 8 bases short and J 4 bases short, with 14 bases between. The CDR3 region has the DNA TGTGCCGGTGGGGGGGCGGGCTATGGCTACACCTTC. It is translated as CAGGGAGYGYTF.

J is TRBJ2-3 and V is TRBV5-1; 7 bases line up with TRBD2. This CDR3 has 14 residues. The germline V gene has CDR1 SGHRS and CDR2 YFSETQ. V shed 4 bases, J shed 5 bases, and the junction held 7 bases outside the gene matches. The CDR3 nucleotides are TGCGCCAGCAGCCTGGGACCTAGCGGAGATACGCAGTATTTT. Translation gives CASSLGPSGDTQYF.

This sequence joins TRBV30 and TRBJ2-6; 7 positions agree with TRBD1. V shed 3 bases, J shed 0 bases, and the junction held 11 bases outside the gene matches. Germline lookup yields CDR1 GTSNPN and CDR2 SVGIG (reference sequence). The CDR3 consists of 18 residues. CDR3 loop: CAWRGRQGIGSGANVLTF. The CDR3 bases are TGTGCCTGGAGGGGTAGACAGGGCATAGGCTCTGGGGCCAACGTCCTGACTTTC.

The chain has TRBV5-4 and TRBJ2-1, with 14 bases lining up with TRBD2. The CDR3 sequence is 16 residues long. With 4 bases clipped from V and 8 bases from J, the junction kept 8 bases outside the gene matches. Germline loops: CDR1 SGHNT, CDR2 YYREEE (reference sequence). As DNA, the CDR3 is TGTGCCAGCAGCCCCGGGACTAGCGGGAGCCGCTATGAGCAGTTCTTC. Its translation is CASSPGTSGSRYEQFF.

V usage is TRBV7-2 and J usage is TRBJ2-1; 7 nucleotides line up with TRBD1. Germline V CDR1 and CDR2: SGHTA, FQGNSA. This CDR3 is built from 12 residues. The trim removed 3 bases at V and 10 bases at J, leaving 3 bases unmatched. The CDR3 protein is CASSLDRMEQFF. The CDR3 bases are TGTGCCAGCAGCTTGGACAGGATGGAGCAGTTCTTC.

The chain couples TRBV27 to TRBJ1-6; the D is unclear. The CDR3 is made up of 13 amino acids. V was trimmed by 6 bases and J by 9 bases, leaving 12 bases between them. Per germline, CDR1 MNHEY and CDR2 SMNVEV (reference sequence). CDR3 loop: CASRGGRLSPLHF. The CDR3 coding sequence is TGTGCCAGCAGGGGAGGGAGGCTTTCACCCCTCCACTTT.

The chain couples TRBV7-8 to TRBJ2-1, with TRBD1 as a possible D gene (5 bases). V lost 1 base to trimming and J lost 7 bases, with 14 bases between them. Germline V gene lookup returns CDR1 SGHVS and CDR2 FQNEAQ. This CDR3 contains 15 residues. CDR3 region: CASSLGQGMTNEQFF. The CDR3 nucleotides are TGTGCCAGCAGCTTAGGGCAGGGAATGACGAATGAGCAGTTCTTC.

The chain is built from TRBV20-1 and TRBJ2-1, with 10 bases matching TRBD2. J gave up 7 bases and V 3 bases, and 6 bases lay outside the gene matches. This CDR3 contains 14 residues. The germline CDR1 and CDR2 sequences are DFQATT and SNEGSKA (reference sequence). CDR3 region: CSASKREGRNEQFF. The DNA of the CDR3 is TGCAGTGCTAGTAAGCGGGAGGGCAGGAATGAGCAGTTCTTC.

The chain joins TRBV18 to TRBJ2-7; D is possibly TRBD2 (5 bases). The V gene lost 2 bases and the J gene lost 6 bases, with 14 bases spanning the gap. The germline V gene has CDR1 KGHSH and CDR2 LQKENI. The length of the CDR3 is 14 residues. The CDR3 DNA is TGTGCCAGCTCACCATTCAATCAGCGGCGCGAGCAGTACTTC. Amino acids: CASSPFNQRREQYF.

V usage is TRBV12-3 or TRBV12-4 and J usage is TRBJ1-1; D is unclear. The CDR3 loop spans 11 amino acids. Deletions cut 6 bases from V and 7 bases from J, with 9 bases between. The CDR3 DNA sequence: TGTGCCAGCAGCCCGACTGATGAAGCTTTCTTT. Translating gives CASSPTDEAFF.

The V and J genes are TRBV6-1 and TRBJ2-7, with 13 bases fitting TRBD2. J was trimmed by 0 bases and V by 2 bases; bases with no gene match: 1. Germline lookup yields CDR1 MNHNS and CDR2 SASEGT. CDR3 length: 16 residues. CDR3 sequence reads: CASSERTSGSSYEQYF. CDR3 DNA sequence: TGTGCCAGCAGTGAACGGACTAGCGGGAGCTCCTACGAGCAGTACTTC.

The chain couples TRBV5-4 to TRBJ2-3; 8 bases agree with TRBD2. V lost 3 bases, J lost 2 bases, and 8 bases stayed unmatched. CDR1 and CDR2 from the germline V gene are SGHNT and YYREEE (reference sequence). The CDR3 runs 16 residues. The chain's CDR3 is CASSSYSGANTDTQYF. The CDR3 coding sequence is TGTGCCAGCAGCTCCTATAGCGGGGCGAACACAGATACGCAGTATTTT. Full variable domain (outside the CDR3, taken from reference TRBV5-4 and TRBJ2-3): ETGVTQSPTHLIKTRGQQVTLRCSSQSGHNTVSWYQQALGQGPQFIFQYYREEENGRGNFPPRFSGLQFPNYSSELNVNALELDDSALYLCASSSYSGANTDTQYFGPGTRLTVL.

The V and J genes are TRBV28 and TRBJ2-3; TRBD2 agrees at 11 bases. CDR3 length: 17 residues. Losses at the gene ends were 5 bases for V and 2 bases for J; bases not matched to a gene: 9. CDR1 is MDHEN, CDR2 SYDVKM, per germline. The DNA for the CDR3 is TGTGCCAGCAGTCCAGGGACTAGCGGTTCTCTCACAGATACGCAGTATTTT. Protein product: CASSPGTSGSLTDTQYF.

The chain links TRBV3-1 (or the pseudogene TRBV3-2) to TRBJ2-7, with 13 bases that match TRBD2. This CDR3 has 17 amino acids. The V gene's germline CDR1 is LGHDT and CDR2 YNNKEL (reference sequence). With V trimmed by 1 base and J by 5 bases, 8 bases remained unmatched. The CDR3 DNA reads as TGTGCCAGCAGCCAAGGGACTAGCGGGAGTGGCGGGGACGAGCAGTACTTC. Translated, it gives CASSQGTSGSGGDEQYF.

This chain connects TRBV28 to TRBJ2-1; D is perhaps TRBD2 (5 bases). The V gene's germline CDR1 is MDHEN and CDR2 SYDVKM. The CDR3 contains 15 residues. V was trimmed by 5 bases and J by 3 bases, leaving 14 bases between them. CDR3 coding DNA: TGTGCCAGCAGTACCTCGTCAGAGGGCTACAATGAGCAGTTCTTC. It is translated as CASSTSSEGYNEQFF.

This clone was counted a single time. V gene TRBV5-4 combines with J gene TRBJ2-7; 9 nucleotides align to TRBD2. V lost 0 bases and J lost 0; bases outside the gene matches: 7. The CDR3 has 17 amino acids. Per germline, CDR1 SGHNT and CDR2 YYREEE (reference sequence). The CDR3 here is CASSLVGGSGSSYEQYF. CDR3 nucleotide sequence: TGTGCCAGCAGCTTGGTCGGGGGTAGCGGGAGCTCCTACGAGCAGTACTTC.